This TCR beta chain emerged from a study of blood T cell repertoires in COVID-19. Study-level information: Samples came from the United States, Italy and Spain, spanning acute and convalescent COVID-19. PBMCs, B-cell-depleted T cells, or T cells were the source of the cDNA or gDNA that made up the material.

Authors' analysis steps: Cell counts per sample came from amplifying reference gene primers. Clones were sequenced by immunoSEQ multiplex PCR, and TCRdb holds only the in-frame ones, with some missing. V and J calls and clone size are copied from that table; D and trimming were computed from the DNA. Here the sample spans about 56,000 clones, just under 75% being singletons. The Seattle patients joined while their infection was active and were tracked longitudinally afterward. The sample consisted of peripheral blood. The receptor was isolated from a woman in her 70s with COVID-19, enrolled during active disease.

CDR3 in amino acids: CATSREPSQGDQPQHF. The CDR3 DNA follows: TGTGCCACCAGCAGAGAGCCGTCTCAAGGGGATCAGCCCCAGCATTTT. The gene calls are TRBV15 and TRBJ1-5; possibly TRBD1 for D (5 bases). The CDR3 has 16 amino acids. CDR1 is LNHNV, CDR2 YYDKDF, per germline (reference sequence). The V gene lost 0 bases and the J gene lost 5 bases, with 14 bases spanning the gap.